These 30 T cell receptor beta chains were all obtained from the same sample, sequenced in a study of blood T cell repertoires in COVID-19. Data came from immunoSEQ multiplex PCR; TCRdb stores just in-frame clones and leaves some out. The table has about 190,000 clones, approximately 80% seen once; the top ten hold 13%. Sequencing used peripheral blood. These receptors were taken from a man aged 50-60 years who had recovered from COVID-19.

The chain links TRBV19 to TRBJ2-2; D perhaps matches TRBD1 (6 bases). This CDR3 region has 14 residues. Germline CDR1 LNHDA, CDR2 SQIVND (reference sequence). V was clipped by 5 bases and J by 3 bases, with 10 bases between them. For the CDR3, the DNA is TGTGCCAGTAGTGTGGACAGTTACACCGGGGAGCTGTTTTTT. It specifies CASSVDSYTGELFF. The full variable domain, completed using reference TRBV19 and TRBJ2-2, is DGGITQSPKYLFRKEGQNVTLSCEQNLNHDAMYWYRQDPGQGLRLIYYSQIVNDFQKGDIAEGYSVSREKKESFPLTVTSAQKNPTAFYLCASSVDSYTGELFFGEGSRLTVL.

The J gene is TRBJ2-1, the V gene TRBV5-1, with TRBD2 matching 12 bases. Germline V gives CDR1 SGHRS, CDR2 YFSETQ. This CDR3 contains 16 residues. With 4 bases clipped from V and 7 bases from J, the junction kept 9 bases outside the gene matches. CDR3 sequence (DNA): TGCGCCAGCAGCCGGAATCGACTAGCGGGAGAAAATGAGCAGTTCTTC. Amino acid sequence: CASSRNRLAGENEQFF.

The J gene is TRBJ2-7, the V gene TRBV19, with 10 bases lining up with TRBD2. Germline lookup yields CDR1 LNHDA and CDR2 SQIVND (reference sequence). Trimming took 5 bases from V and 3 from J; bases not matched to a gene: 16. CDR3 length: 18 amino acids. Here the CDR3 reads CASSSLGTSVRENYEQYF. Here the CDR3 DNA reads TGTGCCAGTAGTTCCTTAGGGACTAGCGTGCGGGAGAACTACGAGCAGTACTTC.

This chain uses TRBV7-3 with TRBJ1-1; D gene ambiguous. Per germline, CDR1 SGHTA and CDR2 FQGTGA. This CDR3 comprises 13 residues. Trimming removed 2 bases from V and 6 bases from J, with 10 bases in between. The CDR3 protein is CASSLLPVSEAFF. The CDR3 bases are TGTGCCAGCAGCTTACTGCCGGTGTCTGAAGCTTTCTTT.

Worth noting for this clone: Other DNA sequences within the sample encode an identical CDR3. The chain's CDR3 is CASSRLTGDTEAFF. Here the CDR3 DNA reads TGCGCCAGCAGCCGCCTGACAGGGGACACTGAAGCTTTCTTT. This chain uses TRBV4-1 with TRBJ1-1; 8 positions agree with TRBD1. J gave up 3 bases and V 4 bases, and 4 bases lay outside the gene matches. Germline CDR1 is MGHRA and CDR2 is YSYEKL. This CDR3 spans 14 amino acids.

This clone was observed a few times. One end of the junction is discordant with germline, which a read error may explain. This chain uses TRBV4-2 with TRBJ1-1, with a possible D match to TRBD1 (6 bases). CDR1 and CDR2 from the germline V gene are LGHNA and YNFKEQ. The CDR3 sequence is 14 residues long. CDR3 protein: CASSQDRDTLNRAF. The CDR3 coding sequence is TGTGCCAGCAGCCAAGATAGGGACACTTTAAATCGGGCCTTT.

V and J are TRBV27 and TRBJ2-3, with 10 bases fitting TRBD2. The CDR3 runs to 18 residues. Germline values: CDR1 MNHEY, CDR2 SMNVEV (reference sequence). Trimming at V came to 7 bases and at J to 5 bases, leaving 18 bases not matched to a gene. The CDR3 DNA sequence: TGTGCCAGCATCGAGGCTAGCGGGAGAAGGGGTTCCCGAGATACGCAGTATTTT. Residues: CASIEASGRRGSRDTQYF.

This clone was counted only a few times. The chain recombines TRBV5-1 with TRBJ2-2; the match to TRBD2 covers 7 bases. The CDR3 has 15 amino acids. CDR1 is SGHRS and CDR2 is YFSETQ in the germline V gene. Trimming removed 2 bases from V and 6 bases from J; junction bases left unmatched: 7. CDR3 DNA: TGCGCCAGCAGCTTTCTGGGAGGGGTGGCCGGGGAGCTGTTTTTT. This encodes CASSFLGGVAGELFF.

The chain employs TRBV7-2 and TRBJ2-2, with a weak D call TRBD1 (6 bases). CDR1 is SGHTA and CDR2 is FQGNSA in the germline V gene. The CDR3 totals 13 residues. The V and J ends lost 5 bases and 7 bases respectively, with 11 bases between them. CDR3 residues: CASSAGEYGELFF. As DNA, the CDR3 is TGTGCCAGCAGCGCAGGGGAATACGGGGAGCTGTTTTTT. The full variable domain, its missing parts supplied by reference TRBV7-2 and TRBJ2-2, is GAGVSQSPSNKVTEKGKDVELRCDPISGHTALYWYRQSLGQGLEFLIYFQGNSAPDKSGLPSDRFSAERTGGSVSTLTIQRTQQEDSAVYLCASSAGEYGELFFGEGSRLTVL.

This sequence joins TRBV2 and TRBJ1-1; 8 bases line up with TRBD1. This CDR3 region has 18 residues. V shed 3 bases and J 0 bases; nucleotides not matched to a gene: 12. The germline V gene encodes CDR1 SNHLY and CDR2 FYNNEI. The CDR3 is CASSELGQGEGMNTEAFF. In DNA, the CDR3 is TGTGCCAGCAGTGAGCTTGGACAGGGCGAAGGGATGAACACTGAAGCTTTCTTT.

The J gene is TRBJ1-4, the V gene TRBV27; 9 bases are a match to TRBD1. CDR1 is MNHEY, CDR2 SMNVEV, per germline (reference sequence). The CDR3 length is 16 residues. Trimming took 5 bases from V and 6 from J; bases not matched to a gene: 10. DNA of the CDR3: TGTGCCAGCAGTAATCCGGGGACAGGGAAAGATGAAAAACTGTTTTTT. Translating gives CASSNPGTGKDEKLFF. Full variable domain (outside the CDR3, taken from reference TRBV27 and TRBJ1-4): EAQVTQNPRYLITVTGKKLTVTCSQNMNHEYMSWYRQDPGLGLRQIYYSMNVEVTDKGDVPEGYKVSRKEKRNFPLILESPSPNQTSLYFCASSNPGTGKDEKLFFGSGTQLSVL.

This clone came up a few times. The chain is built from TRBV18 and TRBJ2-7; 9 nucleotides align to TRBD1. This CDR3 region has 16 residues. The germline V gene has CDR1 KGHSH and CDR2 LQKENI. Trimming cost V 2 bases and J 7 bases; bases outside gene matches: 12. CDR3 amino acids: CASSPSLGTGTLEQYF. CDR3 nucleotide sequence: TGTGCCAGCTCACCAAGTCTCGGGACAGGGACGCTGGAGCAGTACTTC.

The chain carries TRBV7-8 and TRBJ2-5; no definite D call. CDR1 SGHVS and CDR2 FQNEAQ come from the germline V gene. V gave up 3 bases and J gave up 3 bases, with 2 bases separating them. The CDR3 is made up of 11 amino acids. CDR3 sequence: CASSFKETQYF. The CDR3 nucleotides are TGTGCCAGCAGCTTCAAAGAGACCCAGTACTTC. Full variable domain (outside the CDR3, taken from reference TRBV7-8 and TRBJ2-5): GAGVSQSPRYKVAKRGQDVALRCDPISGHVSLFWYQQALGQGPEFLTYFQNEAQLDKSGLPSDRFFAERPEGSVSTLKIQRTQQEDSAVYLCASSFKETQYFGPGTRLLVL.

The chain combines TRBV7-2 with TRBJ2-7; TRBD2 agrees at 13 bases. The V gene's germline CDR1 is SGHTA and CDR2 FQGNSA. CDR3 length: 16 residues. Germline trimming cut 0 bases from V and 4 bases from J; bases unmatched to any gene: 3. The CDR3 DNA is TGTGCCAGCAGCTTAGCGGGACTAGCGGGATGGTACGAGCAGTACTTC. Its protein product is CASSLAGLAGWYEQYF.

The sample holds one count of this clone. V and J are TRBV4-2 and TRBJ1-1, with 8 bases matching TRBD1. The germline CDR1 and CDR2 sequences are LGHNA and YNFKEQ. The CDR3 has 16 residues. V shed 3 bases, J shed 1 base, and the junction held 7 bases outside the gene matches. The CDR3: CASSQFSTGENTEAFF. The DNA for the CDR3 is TGTGCCAGCAGCCAGTTCTCGACAGGGGAGAACACTGAAGCTTTCTTT.

The genes are TRBV10-3 and TRBJ2-3; 10 nucleotides line up with TRBD1. The V segment lost 6 bases and the J segment 1 base; nucleotides outside the gene matches: 4. The CDR3 loop spans 15 amino acids. CDR1 ENHRY and CDR2 SYGVKD come from the germline V gene. The CDR3 coding sequence is TGTGCCATCAGCCCCGGGACAGGGGGCACAGATACGCAGTATTTT. It is translated as CAISPGTGGTDTQYF.

The rearrangement links TRBV11-2 to TRBJ2-5, with TRBD2 matching over 8 bases. CDR1 and CDR2 (germline): SGHAT, FQNNGV. The CDR3 runs 15 residues. V trimming: 2 bases; J trimming: 2 bases; junction bases outside the gene matches: 4. CDR3 amino acids: CASSLLLAVQETQYF. The CDR3 DNA reads as TGTGCCAGCAGCTTACTACTAGCGGTGCAAGAGACCCAGTACTTC.

The chain links TRBV7-9 to TRBJ2-7; 9 positions agree with TRBD1. Losses at the gene ends were 5 bases for V and 6 bases for J; bases not matched to a gene: 8. The CDR3 has 14 residues. The germline gives CDR1 SEHNR, CDR2 FQNEAQ (reference sequence). CDR3 sequence reads: CASSRASTGGEQYF. In DNA, the CDR3 is TGTGCCAGCAGCCGAGCCTCGACAGGGGGCGAGCAGTACTTC. Looking up the rest from reference TRBV7-9 and TRBJ2-7 gives the full variable domain: DTGVSQNPRHKITKRGQNVTFRCDPISEHNRLYWYRQTLGQGPEFLTYFQNEAQLEKSRLLSDRFSAERPKGSFSTLEIQRTEQGDSAMYLCASSRASTGGEQYFGPGTRLTVT.

This clone was recorded many times. This chain links TRBV27 with TRBJ1-2; the match to TRBD1 covers 8 bases. The germline CDR1 and CDR2 sequences are MNHEY and SMNVEV (reference sequence). The junction had 9 bases not matched to a gene; V was cut back by 7 bases and J by 2 bases. The CDR3 is made up of 15 amino acids. The CDR3 spells CASKTTDRANYGYTF. CDR3 coding DNA: TGTGCCAGCAAAACAACGGACAGGGCCAACTATGGCTACACCTTC.

The chain employs TRBV7-2 and TRBJ2-5, with a weak D call TRBD1 (6 bases). The V gene's germline CDR1 is SGHTA and CDR2 FQGNSA. The V and J ends lost 5 bases and 5 bases respectively, with 12 bases between them. The CDR3 spans 13 residues. The CDR3, as DNA: TGTGCCAGCAGCACGGGACATATGGAGACCCAGTACTTC. This codes for CASSTGHMETQYF.

The genes are TRBV12-3 or TRBV12-4 and TRBJ2-2, with D unresolved. The CDR3 covers 13 residues. V lost 4 bases to trimming and J lost 2 bases, with 5 bases between them. The CDR3 loop is CASSYSNTGELFF. The CDR3 DNA reads as TGTGCCAGCAGTTACAGTAACACCGGGGAGCTGTTTTTT.

The rearrangement links TRBV20-1 to TRBJ2-7; tentative D call: TRBD2 (5 bases). This CDR3 spans 11 amino acids. Germline CDR1 is DFQATT and CDR2 is SNEGSKA (reference sequence). The V end lost 7 bases, the J end lost 1 base, and 8 bases lay between the germline ends. CDR3 sequence: CSGLKSYEQYF. DNA for the CDR3: TGCAGTGGACTAAAATCCTACGAGCAGTACTTC.

The chain joins TRBV5-1 to TRBJ2-5; 7 nucleotides line up with TRBD1. Germline V gene sequence: CDR1 SGHRS, CDR2 YFSETQ. The CDR3 extends over 16 amino acids. After removal of 6 bases from V and 2 bases from J, the junction contained 13 bases not matched to a gene. DNA for the CDR3: TGCGCCAGCACCGAGAGTAGGGGGCCGGGTCAAGAGACCCAGTACTTC. It codes for CASTESRGPGQETQYF.

This chain uses TRBV6-1 with TRBJ2-3; D is unresolved. Trimming cost V 2 bases and J 2 bases, with 5 bases left between them. This CDR3 spans 13 amino acids. CDR1 MNHNS and CDR2 SASEGT come from the germline V gene. The CDR3 nucleotides are TGTGCCAGCAGTGAACAGAACACAGATACGCAGTATTTT. This translates into CASSEQNTDTQYF.

This clone appeared a few times. The chain is built from TRBV10-3 and TRBJ1-2; no reliable D call. V lost 8 bases, J lost 4 bases, and 11 bases lay in between. Germline assignment: CDR1 ENHRY and CDR2 SYGVKD. The CDR3 is 12 residues long. Here the CDR3 DNA reads TGTGCCATCCGGGCGGGCACCTATGGCTACACCTTC. Its translation is CAIRAGTYGYTF.

This clone has only one observation. The V and J genes are TRBV4-1 and TRBJ2-4, with TRBD2 as a possible D gene (5 bases). The CDR3 has 15 residues. The germline V gene has CDR1 MGHRA and CDR2 YSYEKL. Deletions cut 3 bases from V and 1 base from J, with 10 bases between. CDR3 protein: CASSQFGGAKNIQYF. For the CDR3, the DNA is TGCGCCAGCAGCCAGTTTGGCGGGGCCAAAAACATTCAGTACTTC.

The rearrangement joins TRBV28 to TRBJ2-3; 9 nucleotides align to TRBD1. Trimming took 5 bases from V and 0 from J; bases not matched to a gene: 9. The CDR3 loop spans 17 amino acids. Germline V gene data show CDR1 as MDHEN and CDR2 as SYDVKM. The CDR3 region has the DNA TGTGCCAGCAGTCCACTCGGGACAGGGACAAGCACAGATACGCAGTATTTT. Translation gives CASSPLGTGTSTDTQYF. Full variable domain (outside the CDR3, taken from reference TRBV28 and TRBJ2-3): DVKVTQSSRYLVKRTGEKVFLECVQDMDHENMFWYRQDPGLGLRLIYFSYDVKMKEKGDIPEGYSVSREKKERFSLILESASTNQTSMYLCASSPLGTGTSTDTQYFGPGTRLTVL.

V is TRBV3-1 (or the pseudogene TRBV3-2) and J is TRBJ2-1; the D gene is possibly TRBD1 (5 bases). The V end was cut by 4 bases, the J end by 4 bases, with 11 bases between. The CDR3 covers 14 residues. Germline loops: CDR1 LGHDT, CDR2 YNNKEL (reference sequence). The CDR3, as DNA: TGTGCCAGCAGCCCGTACCAGGGTTACAATGAGCAGTTCTTC. Its translation is CASSPYQGYNEQFF.

The CDR3 nucleotides are TGTGCCTCGACAGGGGAAGCCGGAAACACCATATATTTT. Translation: CASTGEAGNTIYF. The rearrangement links TRBV19 to TRBJ1-3, with 8 bases that match TRBD1. Germline CDR1 reads LNHDA; CDR2 reads SQIVND (reference sequence). V dropped 11 bases and J dropped 4; count of bases not matched to a gene: 7. The CDR3 is 13 residues long.

The gene calls are TRBV6-7 and TRBJ2-6; 10 nucleotides align to TRBD1. TRBV6-7 is given ORF status, its function remaining uncertain. Trimming took 1 base from V and 2 from J; bases not matched to a gene: 8. The CDR3 is 19 amino acids. The CDR3 nucleotides are TGTGCCAGCAGTTACTGGGGGACAGGGGCAATTGCTGGGGCCAACGTCCTGACTTTC. Protein product: CASSYWGTGAIAGANVLTF.